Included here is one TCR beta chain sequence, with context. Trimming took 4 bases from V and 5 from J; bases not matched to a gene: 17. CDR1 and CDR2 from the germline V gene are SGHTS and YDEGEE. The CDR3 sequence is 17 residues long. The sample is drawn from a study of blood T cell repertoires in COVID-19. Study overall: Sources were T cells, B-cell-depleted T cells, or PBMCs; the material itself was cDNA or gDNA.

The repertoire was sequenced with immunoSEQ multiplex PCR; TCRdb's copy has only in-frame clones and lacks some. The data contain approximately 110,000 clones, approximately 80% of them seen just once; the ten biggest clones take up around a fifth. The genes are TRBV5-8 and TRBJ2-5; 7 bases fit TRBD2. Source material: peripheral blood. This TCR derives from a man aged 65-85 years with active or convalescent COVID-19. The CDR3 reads CASSPQQTGGGRETQYF. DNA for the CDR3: TGTGCCAGCAGCCCCCAGCAGACGGGAGGCGGTCGGGAGACCCAGTACTTC.